These 16 T cell receptor beta chains came from one sample sequenced in a study of post-analysis software for immune sequencing data. Findings and caveats of the study: The study found TRBV5-6, TRBV5-1 and TRBV20-1 among roughly 5 TRBV segments more frequent in patients than controls.

Their specific antigens are unknown. Tagging with unique molecular identifiers was a feature of the TCR beta cDNA libraries. TCRdb redid the calling of the PCR reads with MiXCR, one entry per CDR3 protein. Of about 810,000 distinct CDR3 sequences listed, approximately 50% are singletons. The sample consisted of blood. Every receptor here comes from a girl between 5 and 17 years old with multiple sclerosis.

This clonotype has at least ten counts. The chain joins TRBV7-6 to TRBJ2-7, with D perhaps TRBD1 or TRBD2 (5 bases each). Germline CDR1 SGHVS, CDR2 FNYEAQ. The CDR3 runs 13 residues. V was clipped by 4 bases and J by 3 bases, with 10 bases between them. CDR3 DNA sequence: TGTGCCAGCAGCTCCCGGGACGGCTACGAGCAGTACTTC. Its protein product is CASSSRDGYEQYF.

The rearrangement joins TRBV29-1 to TRBJ2-1; a weak D match, TRBD1 (6 bases). The germline V and J ends were trimmed by 6 bases and 4 bases, with 13 bases remaining between them. The CDR3 has 13 residues. Germline V gene sequence: CDR1 SQVTM, CDR2 ANQGSEA. CDR3 protein: CSVPGTSYNEQFF. CDR3 coding DNA: TGCAGCGTCCCGGGGACATCTTACAATGAGCAGTTCTTC.

In its sample, this clonotype was seen a few times. This sequence joins TRBV6-5 and TRBJ1-1, with a weak D call TRBD1 (5 bases). The V end lost 0 bases, the J end lost 4 bases, and 15 bases lay between the germline ends. CDR1 and CDR2 from the germline V gene are MNHEY and SVGAGI. This CDR3 contains 16 residues. The CDR3 bases are TGTGCCAGCAGTTACTCGATTCCAGGGCTGGGCACTGAAGCTTTCTTT. Its translation: CASSYSIPGLGTEAFF.

The V call is TRBV7-9, the J call TRBJ2-1, with 11 nucleotides matching TRBD2. After removal of 2 bases from V and 4 bases from J, the junction contained 4 bases not matched to a gene. CDR3 size: 16 residues. Looked up from germline, CDR1 is SEHNR and CDR2 is FQNEAQ (reference sequence). The CDR3 spells CASSLISGGDYNEQFF. The CDR3 DNA follows: TGTGCCAGCAGCTTAATTAGCGGGGGGGATTACAATGAGCAGTTCTTC. Complete variable domain (other parts from reference TRBV7-9 and TRBJ2-1): DTGVSQNPRHKITKRGQNVTFRCDPISEHNRLYWYRQTLGQGPEFLTYFQNEAQLEKSRLLSDRFSAERPKGSFSTLEIQRTEQGDSAMYLCASSLISGGDYNEQFFGPGTRLTVL.

V gene TRBV7-9 combines with J gene TRBJ2-1; unclear D gene. CDR3 size: 16 residues. V shed 1 base and J shed 0 bases, with 10 bases lying between them. Germline CDR1 is SEHNR and CDR2 is FQNEAQ (reference sequence). Written as DNA, the CDR3 is TGTGCCAGCAGCTTAGATCTACCGAGCTCCTACAATGAGCAGTTCTTC. It yields the protein CASSLDLPSSYNEQFF. The complete variable domain, with remaining parts taken from reference TRBV7-9 and TRBJ2-1, reads DTGVSQNPRHKITKRGQNVTFRCDPISEHNRLYWYRQTLGQGPEFLTYFQNEAQLEKSRLLSDRFSAERPKGSFSTLEIQRTEQGDSAMYLCASSLDLPSSYNEQFFGPGTRLTVL.

The CDR3 region is CASSQAGQYQETQYF. The CDR3, as DNA: TGTGCCAGCAGCCAAGCGGGACAGTACCAAGAGACCCAGTACTTC. The chain couples TRBV3-1 to TRBJ2-5, with 7 nucleotides matching TRBD1. The CDR3 has 15 residues. CDR1 and CDR2 from the germline V gene are LGHDT and YNNKEL (reference sequence). V lost 1 base and J lost 0; bases outside the gene matches: 2.

This clonotype has ten or more counts. V usage is TRBV5-1 and J usage is TRBJ2-1; the D gene is possibly TRBD1 (5 bases). Germline V gives CDR1 SGHRS, CDR2 YFSETQ. The CDR3 loop spans 13 amino acids. Trimming pared 3 bases from V and 10 bases from J, leaving 14 bases between. CDR3 bases: TGCGCCAGCAGCTGGACCTCAACAGGCGAGCAGTTCTTC. Translating gives CASSWTSTGEQFF.

CDR3 DNA: TGCGCCAGCAGCCAACGGCTAACTGACTACGAGCAGTACTTC. Amino acids: CASSQRLTDYEQYF. This chain links TRBV4-1 with TRBJ2-7, with D uncertain. Trimming cost V 2 bases and J 3 bases, with 11 bases left between them. The CDR3 is made up of 14 amino acids. Germline V gene lookup returns CDR1 MGHRA and CDR2 YSYEKL.

This sequence joins TRBV12-3 or TRBV12-4 and TRBJ2-5; 7 nucleotides align to TRBD1. The length of the CDR3 is 14 residues. V shed 7 bases and J 5 bases; nucleotides not matched to a gene: 10. Written as DNA, the CDR3 is TGTGCCAGCAAGTTGACAGGGCGTAAGGAGACCCAGTACTTC. This sequence encodes CASKLTGRKETQYF.

This clonotype was seen more than once but under ten times. The chain employs TRBV29-1 and TRBJ2-7; 7 nucleotides line up with TRBD1. V lost 6 bases, J lost 1 base, and 6 bases stayed unmatched. Germline V gene sequence: CDR1 SQVTM, CDR2 ANQGSEA. The CDR3 covers 13 residues. CDR3 protein: CSVPGDSSYEQYF. Written as DNA, the CDR3 is TGCAGCGTCCCCGGGGACAGTTCCTACGAGCAGTACTTC.

The CDR3 region is CATSRGRTYEQYF. The CDR3 nucleotides are TGTGCCACCAGCAGAGGCAGAACCTACGAGCAGTACTTC. V usage is TRBV15 and J usage is TRBJ2-7; no clear D gene. Looked up from germline, CDR1 is LNHNV and CDR2 is YYDKDF (reference sequence). The CDR3 loop spans 13 amino acids. With 1 base removed from V and 2 bases from J, the gap between germline ends came to 6 bases.

The V call is TRBV15, the J call TRBJ2-2; D unresolved. CDR1 and CDR2 (germline): LNHNV, YYDKDF (reference sequence). The germline V and J ends were trimmed by 1 base and 0 bases, with 6 bases remaining between them. The CDR3 length is 15 residues. CDR3: CATSRGGTNTGELFF. The CDR3 DNA follows: TGTGCCACCAGCAGAGGGGGAACGAACACCGGGGAGCTGTTTTTT.

This clonotype turned up a few times. The gene calls are TRBV12-3 or TRBV12-4 and TRBJ1-5, with unresolved D. The CDR3 is made up of 14 amino acids. Trimming pared 1 base from V and 3 bases from J, leaving 7 bases between. CDR3: CASSLGRDNQPQHF. Written as DNA, the CDR3 is TGTGCCAGCAGTTTAGGCAGAGACAATCAGCCCCAGCATTTT.

The chain couples TRBV6-1 to TRBJ1-3, with D uncertain. V was pared by 2 bases and J by 0 bases, with 8 bases between. Germline V CDR1 and CDR2: MNHNS, SASEGT. This CDR3 comprises 15 residues. The DNA of the CDR3 is TGTGCCAGCAGTGAAAGGCCGACCTCTGGAAACACCATATATTTT. Translating it yields CASSERPTSGNTIYF.

The chain joins TRBV7-9 to TRBJ2-3; a possible D gene is TRBD1 (5 bases). Germline assignment: CDR1 SEHNR and CDR2 FQNEAQ (reference sequence). The CDR3 is 15 amino acids. V lost 5 bases and J 9 bases, leaving 21 bases between the germline ends. DNA of the CDR3: TGTGCCAGCAGCCCAGAGACAGAAGCCCGTGGCACGCAGTATTTT. As protein: CASSPETEARGTQYF.

The chain links TRBV7-2 to TRBJ2-5; weak D call: TRBD2 (6 bases). Germline assignment: CDR1 SGHTA and CDR2 FQGNSA. Trimming removed 4 bases from V and 2 bases from J, with 17 bases in between. CDR3 length: 16 residues. CDR3 sequence: CASSSPTSRGQETQYF. Written as DNA, the CDR3 is TGTGCCAGCAGCTCCCCGACTAGTCGGGGGCAAGAGACCCAGTACTTC. The entire variable domain, with the rest obtained from reference TRBV7-2 and TRBJ2-5, is as follows: GAGVSQSPSNKVTEKGKDVELRCDPISGHTALYWYRQSLGQGLEFLIYFQGNSAPDKSGLPSDRFSAERTGGSVSTLTIQRTQQEDSAVYLCASSSPTSRGQETQYFGPGTRLLVL.